Below, one TCR beta chain is given with its context. Its antigen has not been determined. Within one base of it there is no much larger clone, and no base qualities were kept. The receptor library was made with the immunoSEQ multiplex PCR assay. For the multiplex PCR, a mixture combining 60 forward primers for TCR Vbeta segments and 13 reverse primers for TCR Jbeta segments was used. The CDR3 region of rearranged TCR beta genes was amplified from genomic DNA with a multiplex PCR assay. The amplified TCR beta libraries were sequenced on the Illumina HiSeq System as 87-base-pair reads. From the authors' description of their analysis: A later analysis counted tens of millions of unique TCR beta chains across the 700 or so repertoires, and roughly 11 million of these chains were shared by at least two donors. Raw reads were error-corrected and collapsed into unique sequences by a nearest-neighbor algorithm in which closely related sequences were merged to remove PCR and sequencing errors. CDR3 sequences were aligned to IMGT reference sequences to assign V, D and J gene segments. Each retained sequence needed at least a six-nucleotide match to both a V gene segment and a J gene segment. A rearrangement counted as productive if the CDR3 had no stop codons and remained in frame with V and J, and every other rearrangement counted as non-productive. Following IMGT convention, CDR3 was defined as the stretch from the second conserved V-encoded cysteine up to the conserved J-encoded phenylalanine. Sequences without an unambiguous match to a single V gene segment were excluded from the earlier analysis of 500 to 700 of the donors. In an earlier analysis of roughly 500 of the donors, V segments were called functional above 56.7% productive rearrangements and were called segregating when the between-donor standard deviation exceeded 5%. A statistical classification framework was built for diagnosing cytomegalovirus status from the catalog of TCR beta chain sequences. In a later analysis, TCR nucleotide sequences were compared against IMGT/GENE-DB human TR gene sequences so that V and J genes could be assigned. The TCRdist pipeline was used in a later analysis to assign CDR3 sequences and most-parsimonious VDJ recombination scenarios. In a later analysis, every TCR beta chain was defined by the combination of its CDR3 amino acid sequence and its V-gene family, and reads without a unique V-gene family were dropped. A later analysis removed 592 highly shared, low-generation-probability nucleotide sequences to deal with suspected cross-contamination and a sequencing artifact. For each public chain, a later analysis derived a clonal expansion index from normalized ranks of inferred template counts within each repertoire. In a later analysis, generation probabilities were computed using a VDJ recombination model fitted to out-of-frame rearrangements, and the results were checked against IGoR. Hypergeometric tests were used in a later analysis to score TCR-TCR, TCR-HLA and TCR-CMV co-occurrence, with a repertoire-size bias correction applied to the TCR pairs. A later analysis estimated false discovery rates by permuting HLA or CMV assignments 20 times. In a later analysis, co-occurring TCRs were grouped using DBSCAN, with TCRdist sequence similarity added in when clustering inside HLA-allele-positive subsets. Co-occurrence clustering excluded repertoires with fewer than 30,000 or more than 120,000 public chains, plus five with anomalous nucleotide sharing. As stored in TCRdb, this immuneACCESS dataset retains in-frame rearrangements with V and J assigned. A fraction of the clones does not appear; measured against another copy, unresolved V genes explain less than half of the discrepancy, and the remainder lacks a known reason. V and J calls and clone size are as listed in that table; D and trimming were resolved from the DNA. Recorded for this sample are some 76,000 clones; under 85% of them occurred a single time. The top ten clonotypes cover 8% to 9.5% of the sample.

The CDR3 contains 15 residues, cysteine and phenylalanine counted. Solely the CDR3 DNA is kept, with 45 bases framed from the first base. Deletion took 5 bases off V and 1 base off J, with a span of 14 bases between the germline ends. The germline V gene gives CDR1 as SGHTA and CDR2 as FQGTGA. This record belongs to a study of cytomegalovirus exposure and HLA in healthy donors listed by TCRdb under 2017. Regarding the study in general: In an earlier analysis of under 750 of the donors, 250 to 350 Gb of sequence data and about 110 million unique TCR beta sequences from some 170 million T cells were reported. Around 300 gigabases of sequencing data and 70 million to 100 million unique TCR sequences were included in an early release covering about 700 HLA-typed donors. Of the approximately 400 genotyped donors, about 84% fell in the genetic ancestry cluster associated with self-reported Caucasian donors. The study aimed to test whether signatures of past pathogen exposure could be identified by cataloging public T cell receptors. The study profiled the T cell repertoires of hundreds of subjects by immunosequencing and related them to cytomegalovirus serostatus. Along with the approximately 700-subject first cohort, a separate validation cohort of over a hundred different subjects was used. To predict cytomegalovirus infection status, the study combined high-throughput TCR immunosequencing, statistical association of individual TCRs with disease status, and machine learning. A later analysis re-examined previously published TCR beta repertoires from over 500 donors and added high-resolution HLA genotyping to investigate patterns of TCR occurrence. In the later analysis, no new phenotypic data were used to find candidate immune exposures; instead, reliance was placed on TCR beta sequences and their occurrence across donors. An earlier analysis of several hundred of the donors applied high-throughput TCR beta sequencing to assess whether each TCR beta V gene segment acted as functional or pseudogenic. Donor age, sex, ethnicity and CMV serostatus were compiled alongside the repertoire data. In a later genetic analysis, genome-wide SNP genotypes for about 55% of the 666 donors were used, and that subset was treated as a discovery cohort. All discovery cohort repertoires had been generated using a single sequencing platform. Class I and class II HLA loci were covered by the typing at four-digit resolution. The number of typed donors differed by locus: roughly 629-640 for A, B, C, DRB1 and DQB1; some 500 for DQA1; 606 for DPA1; and 400 to 480 for DPB1. A handful of DR-DQ haplotypes were handled as single units for association and clustering because linkage in the cohort was strong. On average, around 240,000 unique TCR beta nucleotide sequences were sequenced per donor among 398 genotyped donors of the cohort, with roughly 20% of those sequences being non-productive.

In total, 630 or so healthy bone marrow donors made up the cohort. All cohort members were sampled while nominally healthy, although unrecorded immune exposures were likely present. The donor tested CMV seropositive and was one of the 289 seropositive cohort members. Each donor provided a peripheral blood sample, and peripheral blood mononuclear cells were used for TCR beta sequencing. The Qiagen DNeasy Blood Extraction Kit was used to extract genomic DNA from the blood cell samples. Study-level results and caveats: A later analysis found that HLA-associated TCR beta chains were more clonally expanded and had lower generation probabilities than equally common non-associated chains. A cluster of highly shared sequence variants was judged likely to be a technical artifact of the sequencing pipeline. Because counts were too low, 15 to 20 rarely observed V segments, including chromosome 9 orphons, were excluded from the earlier analysis of 587 of the donors. According to a later genetic analysis, donors in an Asian-associated ancestry cluster had fewer N-insertions in productive TCRs than the roughly 670-donor mean. This cohort had only TCR beta chains sequenced, and the lack of alpha or paired-chain data limited which features could be detected. In an earlier analysis of around 600 of the donors, most TCR beta V segments were observed in productive rearrangements about 90% or about 30% of the time, broadly matching IMGT annotations. Most TCR sequences were seen in very few donors, while some public TCRs were found in many individuals. In a later analysis, TCR association rates were found to vary across HLA loci, with the most associated TCRs seen for DRB1 alleles and the fewest for HLA-C alleles. When HLA alleles, especially DR and DQ, strongly co-occurred, attributing TCR associations to individual alleles was difficult. A further reported finding was that TCR beta sequences accurately predicted the HLA-A and HLA-B alleles for most subjects in the first cohort. Because some donors lacked HLA typing at each locus, the association tests relied only on the typed subset. V-gene and J-gene trimming of TCR beta chains was associated with a missense DCLRE1C variant in a later genetic analysis, and the association was replicated in an independent cohort. Specific HLA alleles were associated with 15,000 to 20,000 TCR beta sequences at a false discovery rate of 0.05 in a later analysis. The presence/absence analyses assumed that sequencing depth was roughly uniform across donors, and that assumption may not be true. Most CMV-associated TCR beta chains appeared to be HLA-restricted in a later analysis, and the HLA associations seemed to be driven largely by CMV exposure. According to a later analysis, parvovirus B19, influenza, CMV and Epstein-Barr virus appeared linked to several top co-occurrence clusters. Some IMGT-functional V segments, including TRBV6-2 and TRBV6-3, could not be distinguished by the 87-base-pair reads and were therefore excluded. Linkage disequilibrium might explain the correlated functional status among segregating V segments, but an unknown experimental factor could not be excluded. A few of the identified cytomegalovirus-associated TCR beta chains were confirmed in vitro to be specific for cytomegalovirus antigens. In the study, approximately 160 TCR beta chains were listed as associated with cytomegalovirus. It was suggested by the authors that the approach could potentially be generalized to other disease states and immunological phenotypes. The only immune exposure information available for the cohort was CMV serostatus. The classifier was reported to diagnose cytomegalovirus status with high specificity and sensitivity in both the original cohort and the validation cohort.

Sequences were obtained from PBMCs. The rearranged chain carries TRBV7-3 and TRBJ1-1, and perhaps TRBD1 as D gene, on 6 matching bases. The sequence was obtained from a woman between 40 and 50 years old in good health and CMV-seropositive. CDR3 loop: CASSPRQAKNTEAFF. The sequenced DNA is TGTGCCAGCAGCCCACGACAGGCCAAGAACACTGAAGCTTTCTTT.